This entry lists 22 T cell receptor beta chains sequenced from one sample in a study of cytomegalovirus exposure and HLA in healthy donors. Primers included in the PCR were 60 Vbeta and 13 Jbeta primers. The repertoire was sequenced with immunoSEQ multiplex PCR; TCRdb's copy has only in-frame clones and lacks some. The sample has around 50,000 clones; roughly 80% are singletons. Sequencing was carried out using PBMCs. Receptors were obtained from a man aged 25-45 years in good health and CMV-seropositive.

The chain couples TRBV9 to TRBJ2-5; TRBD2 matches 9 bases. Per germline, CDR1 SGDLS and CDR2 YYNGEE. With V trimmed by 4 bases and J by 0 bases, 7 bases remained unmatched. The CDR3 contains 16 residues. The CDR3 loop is CASSSGGGGYQETQYF. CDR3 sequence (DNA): TGTGCCAGCAGCTCCGGCGGGGGGGGGTACCAAGAGACCCAGTACTTC.

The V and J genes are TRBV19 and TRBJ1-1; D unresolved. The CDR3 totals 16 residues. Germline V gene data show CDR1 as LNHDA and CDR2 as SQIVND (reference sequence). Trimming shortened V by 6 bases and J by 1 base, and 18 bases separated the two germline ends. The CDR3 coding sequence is TGTGCCAGTAGACTACCCCCGCGGAGGAAGAACACTGAAGCTTTCTTT. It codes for CASRLPPRRKNTEAFF.

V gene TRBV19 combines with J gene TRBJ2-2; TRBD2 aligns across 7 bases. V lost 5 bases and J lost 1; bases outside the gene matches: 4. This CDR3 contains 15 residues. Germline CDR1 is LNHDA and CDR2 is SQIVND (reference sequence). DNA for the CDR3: TGTGCCAGTAGTCTGCGGGAGATGAACACCGGGGAGCTGTTTTTT. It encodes CASSLREMNTGELFF. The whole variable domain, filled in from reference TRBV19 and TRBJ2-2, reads DGGITQSPKYLFRKEGQNVTLSCEQNLNHDAMYWYRQDPGQGLRLIYYSQIVNDFQKGDIAEGYSVSREKKESFPLTVTSAQKNPTAFYLCASSLREMNTGELFFGEGSRLTVL.

CDR3 DNA sequence: TGCACCAGCAGCCGGGGGCCTTCCTACAATGAGCAGTTCTTC. Protein sequence: CTSSRGPSYNEQFF. The rearrangement links TRBV1 to TRBJ2-1; TRBD1 is taken as the D call from the table, unchecked against the DNA. TRBV1 corresponds to a pseudogene. The CDR3 totals 14 residues.

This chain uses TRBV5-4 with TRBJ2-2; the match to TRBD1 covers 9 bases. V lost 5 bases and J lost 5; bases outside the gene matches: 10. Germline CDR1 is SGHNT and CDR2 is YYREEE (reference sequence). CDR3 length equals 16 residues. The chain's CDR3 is CASRRQQGALTGELFF. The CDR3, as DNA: TGTGCCAGCAGACGACAACAGGGGGCTCTTACCGGGGAGCTGTTTTTT.

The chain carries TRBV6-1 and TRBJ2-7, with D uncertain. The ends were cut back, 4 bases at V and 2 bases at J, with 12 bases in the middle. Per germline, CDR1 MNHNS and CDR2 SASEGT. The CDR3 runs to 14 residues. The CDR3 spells CASSGLQSPYEQYF. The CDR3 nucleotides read TGTGCCAGCAGTGGTTTACAGAGCCCCTACGAGCAGTACTTC.

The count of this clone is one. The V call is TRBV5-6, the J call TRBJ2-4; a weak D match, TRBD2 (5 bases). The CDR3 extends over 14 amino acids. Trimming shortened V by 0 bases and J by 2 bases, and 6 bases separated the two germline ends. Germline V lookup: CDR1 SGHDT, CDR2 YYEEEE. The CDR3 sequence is CASSLGGTKNIQYF. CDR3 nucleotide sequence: TGTGCCAGCAGCTTGGGAGGGACCAAAAACATTCAGTACTTC.

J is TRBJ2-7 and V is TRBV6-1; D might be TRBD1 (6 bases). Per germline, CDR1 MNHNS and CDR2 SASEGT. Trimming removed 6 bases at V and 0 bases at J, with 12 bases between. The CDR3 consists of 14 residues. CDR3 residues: CASRDSLASYEQYF. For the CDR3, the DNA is TGTGCCAGCAGGGACAGTTTGGCCTCCTACGAGCAGTACTTC.

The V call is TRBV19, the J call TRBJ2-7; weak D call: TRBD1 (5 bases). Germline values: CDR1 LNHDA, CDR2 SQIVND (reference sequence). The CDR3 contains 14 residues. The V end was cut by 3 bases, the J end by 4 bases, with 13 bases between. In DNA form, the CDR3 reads TGTGCCAGTAGTATCGGGCAGGGATTTTACGAGCAGTACTTC. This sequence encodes CASSIGQGFYEQYF.

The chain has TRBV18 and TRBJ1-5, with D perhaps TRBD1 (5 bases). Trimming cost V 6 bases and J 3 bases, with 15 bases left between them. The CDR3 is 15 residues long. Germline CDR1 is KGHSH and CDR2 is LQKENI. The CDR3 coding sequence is TGTGCCAGCTCCCCTGAGACAGTCTTCAATCAGCCCCAGCATTTT. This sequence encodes CASSPETVFNQPQHF.

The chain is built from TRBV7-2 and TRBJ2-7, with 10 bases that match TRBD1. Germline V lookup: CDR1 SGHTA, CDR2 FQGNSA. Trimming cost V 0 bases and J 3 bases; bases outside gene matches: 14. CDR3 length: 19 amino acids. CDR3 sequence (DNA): TGTGCCAGCAGCTTAGCTGCGTGGGTGTCGACAGGGGGCCTCTACGAGCAGTACTTC. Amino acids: CASSLAAWVSTGGLYEQYF.

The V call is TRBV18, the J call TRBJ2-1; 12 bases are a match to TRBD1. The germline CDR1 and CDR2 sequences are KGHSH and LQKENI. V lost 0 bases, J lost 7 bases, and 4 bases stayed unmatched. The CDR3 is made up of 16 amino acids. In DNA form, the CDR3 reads TGTGCCAGCTCACCACCTGGGACAGGGGGCTGGAATGAGCAGTTCTTC. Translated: CASSPPGTGGWNEQFF.

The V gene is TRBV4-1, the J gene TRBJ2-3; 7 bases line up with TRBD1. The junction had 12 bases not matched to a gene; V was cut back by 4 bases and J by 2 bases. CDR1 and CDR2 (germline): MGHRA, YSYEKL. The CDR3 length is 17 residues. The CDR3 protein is CASSPRQGLAPTDTQYF. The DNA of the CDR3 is TGCGCCAGCAGCCCCAGACAGGGTCTGGCCCCCACAGATACGCAGTATTTT.

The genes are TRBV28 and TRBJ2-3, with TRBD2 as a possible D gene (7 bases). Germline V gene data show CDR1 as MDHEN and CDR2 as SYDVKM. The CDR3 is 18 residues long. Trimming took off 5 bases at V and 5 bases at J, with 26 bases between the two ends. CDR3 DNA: TGTGCCAGCAGTCTCACTAGGGGTCGGGGGGCGCGTCAAGATACGCAGTATTTT. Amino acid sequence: CASSLTRGRGARQDTQYF.

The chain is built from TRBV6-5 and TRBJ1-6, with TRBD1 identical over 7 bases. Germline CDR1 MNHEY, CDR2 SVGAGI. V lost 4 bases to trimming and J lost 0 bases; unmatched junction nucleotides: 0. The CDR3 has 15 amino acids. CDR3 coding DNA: TGTGCCAGCAGTTCAGGGGGCTCCTATAATTCACCCCTCCACTTT. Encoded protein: CASSSGGSYNSPLHF.

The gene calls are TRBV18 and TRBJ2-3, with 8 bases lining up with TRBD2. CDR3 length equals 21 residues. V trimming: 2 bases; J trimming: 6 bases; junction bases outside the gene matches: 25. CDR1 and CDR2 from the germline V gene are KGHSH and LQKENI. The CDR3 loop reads CASSPSLRAGAPGVSGDTQYF. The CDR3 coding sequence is TGTGCCAGCTCACCATCATTACGAGCGGGGGCGCCCGGCGTTTCCGGGGATACGCAGTATTTT.

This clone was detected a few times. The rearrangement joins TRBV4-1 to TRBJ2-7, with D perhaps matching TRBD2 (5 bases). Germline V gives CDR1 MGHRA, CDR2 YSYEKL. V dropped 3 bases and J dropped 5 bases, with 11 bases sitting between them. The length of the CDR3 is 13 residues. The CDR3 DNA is TGCGCCAGCAGCCAGGGGAGTTTCGACGAGCAGTACTTC. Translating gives CASSQGSFDEQYF.

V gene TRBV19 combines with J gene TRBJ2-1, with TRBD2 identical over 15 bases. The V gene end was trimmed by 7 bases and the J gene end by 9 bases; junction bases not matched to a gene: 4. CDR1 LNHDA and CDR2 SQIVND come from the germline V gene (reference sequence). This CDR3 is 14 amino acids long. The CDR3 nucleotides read TGTGCCAGTAAGCCGGGACTAGCGGGGGGTGAGCAGTTCTTC. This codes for CASKPGLAGGEQFF.

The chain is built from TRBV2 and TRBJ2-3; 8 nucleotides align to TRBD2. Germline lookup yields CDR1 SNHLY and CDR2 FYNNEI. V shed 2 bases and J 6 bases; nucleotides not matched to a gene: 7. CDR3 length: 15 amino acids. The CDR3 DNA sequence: TGTGCCAGCAGTGAACGGGGGGGCCTAGCGGATACGCAGTATTTT. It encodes CASSERGGLADTQYF.

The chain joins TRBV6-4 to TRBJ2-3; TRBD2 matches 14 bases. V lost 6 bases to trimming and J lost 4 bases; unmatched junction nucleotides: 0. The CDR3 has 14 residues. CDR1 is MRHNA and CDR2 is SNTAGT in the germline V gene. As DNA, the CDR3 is TGTGCCAGCAGGACTAGCGGGGGGGCAGATACGCAGTATTTT. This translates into CASRTSGGADTQYF.

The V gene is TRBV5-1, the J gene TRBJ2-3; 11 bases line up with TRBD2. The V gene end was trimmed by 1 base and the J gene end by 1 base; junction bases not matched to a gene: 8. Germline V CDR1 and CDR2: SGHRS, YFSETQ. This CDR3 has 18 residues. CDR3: CASSLPSGGLPGTDTQYF. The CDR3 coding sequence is TGCGCCAGCAGCTTGCCTAGCGGGGGGTTGCCTGGCACAGATACGCAGTATTTT.

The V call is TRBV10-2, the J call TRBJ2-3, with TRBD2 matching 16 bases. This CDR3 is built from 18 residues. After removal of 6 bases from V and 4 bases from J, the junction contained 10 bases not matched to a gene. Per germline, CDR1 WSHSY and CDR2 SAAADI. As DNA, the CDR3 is TGCGCCAGCAGCTTAGGGGGACTAGCGGGGGGGCCGGCAGATACGCAGTATTTT. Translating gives CASSLGGLAGGPADTQYF.